This T cell receptor beta chain is from a study of regulatory T cells in long-lasting Graves disease (dated by TCRdb to the early 2020s). With respect to the entire study: Newly diagnosed Graves' disease patients had taken antithyroid drugs for less than 3 months. Patients with persistent Graves' disease were compared with patients with newly diagnosed Graves' disease using TCR sequencing and RNA sequencing of peripheral blood. A total of some 33 samples were covered by TCR sequencing, comprising some 13 persistent and around 20 newly diagnosed Graves' disease patients. The study was registered as a clinical trial and conducted in China. Summary of the overall study and its limitations: Preferential use of TRBV28, TRBJ1-2 and TRBJ2-5 was observed in persistent disease, whereas TRBV20-1 and TRBJ2-1 were favored in newly diagnosed disease. Persistent patients shared more public clonotypes among themselves (around 2,500) than newly diagnosed patients did (about 900). Because the primary lesion, thyroid tissue, could not be accessed, the study looked at peripheral blood alone. Lower TCR Shannon entropy and fewer highly expanded clones were observed in persistent Graves' disease patients than in newly diagnosed patients, which suggested clonal expansion. Sequencing and analysis were restricted to the TCR beta chain. The authors noted that the small sample size was a limitation that may lower accuracy.

Note on this clonotype: Its cognate antigen has yet to be identified. The input lacks base qualities; no much larger clone sits a single base away.

Libraries were constructed by multiplex PCR. Sequencer: Illumina HiSeq 4000. To build TCR beta libraries, CDR3 regions were amplified by Arm-PCR using iRepertoire HTBI primers. Before sequencing, the PCR products underwent gel purification. On the study's bioinformatics: Across samples, fewer than 70 TRBV and 14 TRBJ segments were identified and used for gene usage analysis of CDR3 amino acid clonotypes. COPE and FqMerger were used to merge filtered high-quality paired reads into contigs. BLAST was used to align contigs to IMGT TRBV, TRBD and TRBJ reference genes, and CDR3 was defined according to IMGT. Highly expanded clones were defined as clonotypes with a frequency above 0.1%. Shannon entropy was used to measure repertoire diversity, and the Gini coefficient was used to measure V-J evenness. Clonotypes shared by more than one individual were considered public. TCRdb handled the public reads itself, with Q25 trimming in fastp and clone calling in MiXCR, and kept productive beta chains. When rows share a CDR3 protein, they turn into one entry using the most common DNA and genes. None of the V and J calls come from the authors' own analysis; TCRdb made them. Recorded for this sample are a few hundred thousand distinct CDR3 sequences; 16% of them occurred a single time. The ten largest clones represent about 27% of the sample.

This specimen's time point label, interpreted: newly diagnosed GD, antithyroid drugs for less than 3 months. RNA was extracted from PBMCs in TRIzol for both TCR sequencing and RNA sequencing. The diagnosis of Graves' disease followed American Thyroid Association guidelines. Patients were recruited from an endocrinology department in Xi'an, China. From each patient, around 9 milliliters of peripheral blood was collected into an EDTA anticoagulant tube. PBMCs were isolated by Ficoll Paque Plus density gradient separation without further T cell sorting. An Agilent 2100 Bioanalyzer and agarose gel were used to check RNA quality, and a NanoDrop 2000 was used to measure RNA concentration. The CDR3 runs 12 amino acids, cysteine and phenylalanine included. Only the CDR3 DNA is retained, 36 bases long and in frame from the first base. CDR1 and CDR2 are read off the germline V gene as LGHNA and YNFKEQ. The junction shows trimming of 1 base on V and 6 bases on J, plus 7 bases between the germline ends.

This sample was also put to use in a study of T cells in Graves' hyperthyroidism and ophthalmopathy. As the second study states: Stable Graves' hyperthyroidism was defined as the absence of progression to ophthalmopathy over 18 months of follow-up. Hyperthyroidism patients were aged 18 to 65 years and newly diagnosed, with disease duration of less than 2 months. Any patient with an uncontrolled infection, another autoimmune disease, pregnancy or lactation was excluded. Diagnoses were established on the basis of clinical symptoms, serum thyroxine and TRAb, thyroid ultrasound, and orbital computed tomography. For the first round of RT-PCR on the TCR CDR3, the HTBI primer set was used together with the Qiagen OneStep RT-PCR kit. Most expanded thyroid clonotypes (frequency above 0.001) were also detected in blood, a finding suggesting that blood repertoires may reflect thyroid immune responses. In cross-validation, a model built on a 13 V-J signature told ophthalmopathy apart from stable hyperthyroidism with less than 90% sensitivity and roughly 82% specificity, and in testing the same model reached 80%/75%. In validation, the model predicted progression to ophthalmopathy a median of around 6.5 months before onset, with 70% to 71% sensitivity and roughly 77% specificity. To identify TCR V-J signatures that set the groups apart, the researchers used a discovery cohort of 100 patients, made up of 43 with Graves' ophthalmopathy and about 60 with stable Graves' hyperthyroidism. Prospective prediction of ophthalmopathy was tested in an independent validation cohort of under 20 hyperthyroidism patients and around 16 patients who later progressed to ophthalmopathy. The roughly 90 discovery patients were divided at random into training and test sets in a 7:3 ratio. In addition, the study compared T-cell repertoires in thyroid tissue and in blood from roughly six Graves' hyperthyroidism patients. After sampling, hyperthyroidism patients received methimazole starting at 30 mg daily, and ophthalmopathy patients received high-dose intravenous methylprednisolone. A second multiplex PCR round built the libraries, followed by size selection and purification. Paired-end sequencing of the libraries was performed with 100 bp reads on an Illumina HiSeq2000. SOAPnuke was used to process the raw data, throwing out any read that contained adapters or uncalled bases, had a mean Phred below 15, or lacked an exact constant-primer or identifier match. High-quality paired reads were merged using COPE v1.2.5, and each unique nucleotide sequence was defined as a clonotype. MiTCR v1.1 was used to align clonotypes to the IMGT TRBV, TRBD and TRBJ reference segments. Analysis was restricted to V-J combinations with a frequency above 0.0001, which covered about 99% of repertoires. A TCS score was defined as the ratio of F50 (clonal expansion) to E x V (chaos), with BLOSUM62-based TCRdist applied between CDR3 peptides within each V-J. Welch's t-statistics and random forest reduced fewer than 600 V-J features to 10 to 15, which were used in a naive Bayes classifier (R e1071). Sample size was not statistically predetermined, and blinding of investigators to group allocation was not performed. The paper describes TCR Vbeta CDR3 sequencing of 135 peripheral blood samples, made up of some 42 ophthalmopathy patients, 70 to 75 hyperthyroidism patients and about 17 progressor patients.

This chain joins TRBV4-2 to TRBJ2-7; tentative D gene TRBD1, with 5 bases matching. This specimen consisted of peripheral blood mononuclear cells (PBMCs), obtained at new diagnosis, from a patient treated with antithyroid drugs. The receptor was isolated from a man between 35 and 55 years old with Graves disease. Donor details come from another sample of the same person, matched by shared clones. The nucleotide sequence is given as TGTGCCAGCAGCCAAGCCAGGGCCGAGCAGTACTTC. Translated, it gives CASSQARAEQYF.